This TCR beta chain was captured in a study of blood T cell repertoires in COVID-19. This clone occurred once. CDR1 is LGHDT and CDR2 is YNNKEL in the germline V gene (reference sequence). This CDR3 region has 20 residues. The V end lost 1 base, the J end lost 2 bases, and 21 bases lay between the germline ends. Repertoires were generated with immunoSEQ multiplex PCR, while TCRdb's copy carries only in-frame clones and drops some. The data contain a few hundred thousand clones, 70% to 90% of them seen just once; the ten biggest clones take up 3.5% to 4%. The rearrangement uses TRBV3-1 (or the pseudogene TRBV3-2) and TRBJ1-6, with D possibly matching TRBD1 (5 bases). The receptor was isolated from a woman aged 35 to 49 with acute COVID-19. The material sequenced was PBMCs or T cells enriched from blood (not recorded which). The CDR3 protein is CASSQAAGRSSGTYNSPLHF. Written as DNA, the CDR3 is TGTGCCAGCAGCCAAGCCGCAGGCCGCAGCTCAGGGACCTATAATTCACCCCTCCACTTT.